The T cell receptor (beta chain) under discussion was sequenced for a study of T cells in tuberculosis. General study findings and limits: Smaller distances to GMM-specific TCRs suggested their expansion in active tuberculosis.

Comment on this clone: Its specificity is unknown.

Stated time point: new active TB diagnosis, blood taken before or within 7 days of starting treatment. Confirmation came from sputum smear and/or culture positivity for M. tuberculosis. Libraries were prepared by immunoSEQ multiplex PCR; TCRdb keeps only in-frame clonotypes and omits some of them. This sample has under 40,000 clones, with around 88% found just once. There are 15 residues in the CDR3. The V and J ends lost 2 bases and 7 bases respectively, with 15 bases between them. Germline CDR1 MNHNY, CDR2 SVGAGI (reference sequence). The sample here was PBMCs, taken at tuberculosis diagnosis. The genes are TRBV6-6 and TRBJ1-5; no clear D. The source is an adult with tuberculosis. The DNA of the CDR3 is TGTGCCAGCAGTTACGATGGAGGCCCTGGACAGCCCCAGCATTTT. It is translated as CASSYDGGPGQPQHF.